The T cell receptor beta chain described here comes from a study of T cell repertoires and HLA-DP antigens. Study background: DNA input averaged approximately 0.2 ug in sorted CD137+CD4+ and 1,200 ng in pre-culture CD4+.

As for this clone: What it binds is not known.

Average purity of the negatively selected CD4+ T cells was more than 95%. Untouched CD4+ T cells were bead-isolated from PBMC at about 97.7% purity. This CDR3 comprises 13 residues. CDR1 and CDR2 from the germline V gene are SGHRS and YFSETQ. V was cut by 0 bases and J by 7 bases, with 7 bases left in between. Amplification used primers for 54 TRBV and 13 TRBJ segments. TCRdb's table, derived via immunoSEQ multiplex PCR, lists solely in-frame clones and lacks some. The table shows around 100,000 clones, with about 91% occurring only once. Sequencing was carried out using CD4+ T cells from PBMCs. This TCR derives from a woman under 30 in good health and CMV-seronegative. The J gene is TRBJ2-2, the V gene TRBV5-1; D is unresolved. Written as DNA, the CDR3 is TGCGCCAGCAGCTTGGTGCGATACGGGGAGCTGTTTTTT. Its protein is CASSLVRYGELFF.